A few counts support the clone carrying this TCR beta chain. What it recognizes is unknown. V was trimmed by 4 bases and J by 2 bases, leaving 12 bases between them. This CDR3 spans 15 amino acids. Germline CDR1 KGHDR, CDR2 SFDVKD. The data are from a study of identical twins. TCRdb analysed the 5' RACE reads with MiXCR anew, one entry per CDR3 protein. Altogether around 690,000 distinct CDR3 sequences are present, 21% being singletons, with the ten largest covering approximately 4.5%. Study findings and constraints: Compared with models, monozygotic twins showed more out-of-frame TCR alpha sharing. One should note that invariant MAIT and iNKT cells could partly confound zero-insertion analyses. The abundant beta clonotypes from cord blood had fewer insertions, and memory repertoires had none of this.

These data also featured in a second study, about T cells expressing NK-cell markers. That work adds: Eight donors were sequenced, of whom seven were HCMV-seropositive, while the remaining one was HCMV-seronegative.

The sequence was obtained from a woman in her late teens or twenties in good health. Sequencing was carried out using PBMCs. The V call is TRBV24-1, the J call TRBJ2-3; no clear D gene. This chain's CDR3 is CATSDPGSYTDTQYF. The CDR3 DNA reads TGTGCCACCAGTGACCCCGGGTCCTACACAGATACGCAGTATTTT.